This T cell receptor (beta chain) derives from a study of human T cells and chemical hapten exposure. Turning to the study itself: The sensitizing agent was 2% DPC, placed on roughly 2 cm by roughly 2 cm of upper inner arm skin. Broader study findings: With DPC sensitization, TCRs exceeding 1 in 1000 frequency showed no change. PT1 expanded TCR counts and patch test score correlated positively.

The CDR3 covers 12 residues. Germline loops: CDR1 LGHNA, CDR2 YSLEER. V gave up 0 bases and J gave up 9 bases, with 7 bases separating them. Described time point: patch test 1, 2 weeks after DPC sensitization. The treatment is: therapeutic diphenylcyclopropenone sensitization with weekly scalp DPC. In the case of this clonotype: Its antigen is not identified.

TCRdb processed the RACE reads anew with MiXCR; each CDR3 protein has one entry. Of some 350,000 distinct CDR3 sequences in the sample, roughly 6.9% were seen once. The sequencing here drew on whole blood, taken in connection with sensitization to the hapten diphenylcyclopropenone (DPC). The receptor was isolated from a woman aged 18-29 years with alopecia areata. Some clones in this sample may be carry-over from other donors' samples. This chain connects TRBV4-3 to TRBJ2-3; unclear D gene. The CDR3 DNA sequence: TGCGCCAGCAGCCAAGACAAGAAGACGCAGTATTTT. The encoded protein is CASSQDKKTQYF.